This T cell receptor beta chain stems from a study of T cell responses to AZD1222 COVID-19 vaccine. Data came from immunoSEQ multiplex PCR; TCRdb stores just in-frame clones and leaves some out. Among around 80,000 clones, around 90% were seen once, and the ten largest hold more than 4.5%. Deletions cut 6 bases from V and 6 bases from J, with 5 bases between. This CDR3 is built from 11 residues. The germline CDR1 and CDR2 sequences are KGHSH and LQKENI. This TCR was sampled from an adult who received the AZD1222 COVID-19 vaccine. The sequenced sample was peripheral blood, obtained 28 days after the second AZD1222 dose. The chain joins TRBV18 to TRBJ2-2; D gene ambiguous. The DNA of the CDR3 is TGTGCCAGCTCGGGGTCCGGGGAGCTGTTTTTT. Its protein is CASSGSGELFF.